A selection of T cell receptor beta chains follows, all from one sample in a study of blood T cell repertoires in COVID-19. Produced via immunoSEQ multiplex PCR; TCRdb's table is partial and in-frame only. The sample yields 150,000 to 200,000 clones, roughly 83% seen once. Sequenced sample: peripheral blood. These receptors all stem from a woman older than 75 with active or convalescent COVID-19. Both conserved end residues are trimmed from each CDR3.

cdr3_aa: ASSQERSSGNTIY; v_call: TRBV4-3; cdr3_length: 13; j_call: TRBJ1-3
cdr3_aa: ASSSVRDRGNGYT; v_call: TRBV27; cdr3_length: 13; j_call: TRBJ1-2
cdr3_aa: ASSLEGAANTGELF; v_call: TRBV7-2; cdr3_length: 14; j_call: TRBJ2-2
cdr3_aa: ASSPRQADRFPEAF; v_call: TRBV4-1; cdr3_length: 14; j_call: TRBJ1-1
cdr3_aa: ASSHQGQGAYGLNEKLF; v_call: TRBV4-2; cdr3_length: 17; j_call: TRBJ1-4
cdr3_aa: ASSRRTVLNYGYT; v_call: TRBV19; cdr3_length: 13; j_call: TRBJ1-2
cdr3_aa: ASGRSGVSNQPQH; v_call: TRBV27; cdr3_length: 13; j_call: TRBJ1-5
cdr3_aa: ASSYPGQGRHEQY; v_call: TRBV6-2/TRBV6-3; cdr3_length: 13; j_call: TRBJ2-7
cdr3_aa: ASSQHTGDRQGRPQH; v_call: TRBV4-1; cdr3_length: 15; j_call: TRBJ1-5
cdr3_aa: ASSQLQTGLGSNQPQH; v_call: TRBV4-1; cdr3_length: 16; j_call: TRBJ1-5
cdr3_aa: ASSQGQFRSPLH; v_call: TRBV6-2/TRBV6-3; cdr3_length: 12; j_call: TRBJ1-6
cdr3_aa: ASSFRGANTEAF; v_call: TRBV19; cdr3_length: 12; j_call: TRBJ1-1
cdr3_aa: ASQTPLAGGANTGELF; v_call: TRBV19; cdr3_length: 16; j_call: TRBJ2-2
cdr3_aa: ASSQDPGGSTEAF; v_call: TRBV14; cdr3_length: 13; j_call: TRBJ1-1
cdr3_aa: ASSHGTANSPLH; v_call: TRBV11-2; cdr3_length: 12; j_call: TRBJ1-6
cdr3_aa: ASSLGQGVGQPQH; v_call: TRBV18; cdr3_length: 13; j_call: TRBJ1-5
cdr3_aa: ASSLAGGRKDGYT; v_call: TRBV13; cdr3_length: 13; j_call: TRBJ1-2
cdr3_aa: ASSIGTSGWETQY; v_call: TRBV19; cdr3_length: 13; j_call: TRBJ2-5
cdr3_aa: AISEAGTFGELF; v_call: TRBV10-3; cdr3_length: 12; j_call: TRBJ2-2
cdr3_aa: ASSPYGGDGYT; v_call: TRBV18; cdr3_length: 11; j_call: TRBJ1-2
cdr3_aa: ASSVQLAGGRDTQY; v_call: TRBV7-2; cdr3_length: 14; j_call: TRBJ2-3
cdr3_aa: ASSLGLAGIGEQF; v_call: TRBV11-2; cdr3_length: 13; j_call: TRBJ2-1
cdr3_aa: ASSFAFGANVLT; v_call: TRBV7-8; cdr3_length: 12; j_call: TRBJ2-6
cdr3_aa: ASSSNRAADTQY; v_call: TRBV7-8; cdr3_length: 12; j_call: TRBJ2-3
cdr3_aa: AWSGQGGGYT; v_call: TRBV30; cdr3_length: 10; j_call: TRBJ1-2
cdr3_aa: ASSWGTPSQNIQY; v_call: TRBV5-1; cdr3_length: 13; j_call: TRBJ2-4
cdr3_aa: ASSYRPVRNTEAF; v_call: TRBV6-5; cdr3_length: 13; j_call: TRBJ1-1
cdr3_aa: ASSAPTSPSYNEQF; v_call: TRBV6-1; cdr3_length: 14; j_call: TRBJ2-1
cdr3_aa: ASSQEWANQETQY; v_call: TRBV3-1/TRBV3-2; cdr3_length: 13; j_call: TRBJ2-5
cdr3_aa: ASSQDWGVSDTQY; v_call: TRBV3-1/TRBV3-2; cdr3_length: 13; j_call: TRBJ2-3
cdr3_aa: ASRSARGGVVSTEAF; v_call: TRBV27; cdr3_length: 15; j_call: TRBJ1-1
cdr3_aa: SARKEDEAF; v_call: TRBV20-1; cdr3_length: 9; j_call: TRBJ1-1
cdr3_aa: ASSLGQGRNYGYT; v_call: TRBV27; cdr3_length: 13; j_call: TRBJ1-2
cdr3_aa: ASGDNTGGSKPQH; v_call: TRBV19; cdr3_length: 13; j_call: TRBJ1-5
cdr3_aa: ASSYSPTSGLYNEQF; v_call: TRBV6-2/TRBV6-3; cdr3_length: 15; j_call: TRBJ2-1
cdr3_aa: ASRSRGEGTEAF; v_call: TRBV2; cdr3_length: 12; j_call: TRBJ1-1
cdr3_aa: ASGREGRANEKLF; v_call: TRBV9; cdr3_length: 13; j_call: TRBJ1-4
cdr3_aa: ASSRQGNTIY; v_call: TRBV3-1/TRBV3-2; cdr3_length: 10; j_call: TRBJ1-3
cdr3_aa: ASRSGKTYEQY; v_call: TRBV9; cdr3_length: 11; j_call: TRBJ2-7
cdr3_aa: ASSWTGSSYEQY; v_call: TRBV18; cdr3_length: 12; j_call: TRBJ2-7
cdr3_aa: ASSIQANTEAF; v_call: TRBV19; cdr3_length: 11; j_call: TRBJ1-1
cdr3_aa: ASRGDRDTGELF; v_call: TRBV5-1; cdr3_length: 12; j_call: TRBJ2-2
cdr3_aa: ASSLGGTGGISGNTIY; v_call: TRBV5-1; cdr3_length: 16; j_call: TRBJ1-3
cdr3_aa: ASSTEQGSGEQF; v_call: TRBV19; cdr3_length: 12; j_call: TRBJ2-1
cdr3_aa: ASNQGKTNEQF; v_call: TRBV12-3/TRBV12-4; cdr3_length: 11; j_call: TRBJ2-1
cdr3_aa: ASSSGSQETQY; v_call: TRBV19; cdr3_length: 11; j_call: TRBJ2-5
cdr3_aa: ASSFEGTVGYT; v_call: TRBV12-3/TRBV12-4; cdr3_length: 11; j_call: TRBJ1-2
cdr3_aa: ASSRGEGYGYT; v_call: TRBV4-3; cdr3_length: 11; j_call: TRBJ1-2
cdr3_aa: ASSQDLIGGDIQY; v_call: TRBV4-3; cdr3_length: 13; j_call: TRBJ2-4
cdr3_aa: ASSLGRAGETQY; v_call: TRBV5-1; cdr3_length: 12; j_call: TRBJ2-5
cdr3_aa: ASSYSGTTVSYEQY; v_call: TRBV6-2/TRBV6-3; cdr3_length: 14; j_call: TRBJ2-7
cdr3_aa: ASSYGQAGPYEQY; v_call: TRBV6-2/TRBV6-3; cdr3_length: 13; j_call: TRBJ2-7
cdr3_aa: AITGLETQY; v_call: TRBV21-1; cdr3_length: 9; j_call: TRBJ2-5
cdr3_aa: ASSFNDRSYGYT; v_call: TRBV7-9; cdr3_length: 12; j_call: TRBJ1-2
cdr3_aa: ASSVEGLAGIDTQY; v_call: TRBV9; cdr3_length: 14; j_call: TRBJ2-3
cdr3_aa: ASSDGDRLPYEQY; v_call: TRBV9; cdr3_length: 13; j_call: TRBJ2-7
cdr3_aa: ASSPAGGPQH; v_call: TRBV27; cdr3_length: 10; j_call: TRBJ1-5
cdr3_aa: ASSSGFRNGYT; v_call: TRBV28; cdr3_length: 11; j_call: TRBJ1-2
cdr3_aa: ASSTGQAPETQY; v_call: TRBV5-8; cdr3_length: 12; j_call: TRBJ2-5
cdr3_aa: ASRDGLAGDYEQY; v_call: TRBV6-5; cdr3_length: 13; j_call: TRBJ2-7